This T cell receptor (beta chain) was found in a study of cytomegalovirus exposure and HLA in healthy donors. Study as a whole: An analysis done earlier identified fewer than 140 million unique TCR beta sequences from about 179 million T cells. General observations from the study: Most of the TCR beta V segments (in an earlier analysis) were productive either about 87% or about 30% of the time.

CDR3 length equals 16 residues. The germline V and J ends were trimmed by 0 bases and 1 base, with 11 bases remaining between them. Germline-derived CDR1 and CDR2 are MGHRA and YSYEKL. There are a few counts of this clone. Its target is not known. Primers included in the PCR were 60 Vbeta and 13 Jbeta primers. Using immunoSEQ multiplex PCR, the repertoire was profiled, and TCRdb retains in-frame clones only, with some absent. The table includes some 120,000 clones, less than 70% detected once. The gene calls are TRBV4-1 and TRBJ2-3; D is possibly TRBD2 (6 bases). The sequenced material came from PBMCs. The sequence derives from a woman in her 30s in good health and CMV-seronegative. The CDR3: CASSQDVASGTDTQYF. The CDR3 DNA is TGCGCCAGCAGCCAAGATGTCGCTAGCGGCACAGATACGCAGTATTTT.